These 4 T cell receptor beta chains originate from one sample sequenced in a study of blood T cell repertoires in COVID-19 (dated by TCRdb to about 2020). The receptor library was made with the immunoSEQ multiplex PCR assay. TCRdb obtained this table from immuneACCESS and retained in-frame rearrangements with V and J assigned. These tables miss some clones; where compared with another copy, unresolved V genes account for less than half of the shortfall, and the remainder is unexplained. This sample has about 50,000 clones in its table, and around 80% of those were observed once. The ten biggest clones cover 7.6% of the sample. Material for sequencing was peripheral blood. The receptors shown here come from a human donor in a cohort sampled during active COVID-19.

The V gene is TRBV2, the J gene TRBJ1-6, with D perhaps TRBD1 (5 bases). The germline V and J ends were trimmed by 3 bases and 11 bases, with 17 bases remaining between them. This CDR3 is 15 amino acids long. Germline CDR1 reads SNHLY; CDR2 reads FYNNEI. CDR3 amino acids: CASSDSGSLSPPLHF. The CDR3 DNA is TGTGCCAGCAGTGATTCAGGGTCCCTCAGCCCACCCCTCCACTTT. The variable domain in full, completed from reference TRBV2 and TRBJ1-6, reads EPEVTQTPSHQVTQMGQEVILRCVPISNHLYFYWYRQILGQKVEFLVSFYNNEISEKSEIFDDQFSVERPDGSNFTLKIRSTKLEDSAMYFCASSDSGSLSPPLHFGNGTRLTVT.

This chain uses TRBV11-2 with TRBJ2-3; tentative D call: TRBD1 (6 bases). This CDR3 comprises 14 residues. Germline V gene lookup returns CDR1 SGHAT and CDR2 FQNNGV. V lost 5 bases, J lost 6 bases, and 15 bases lay in between. CDR3 amino acids: CASSQGTGKDTQYF. The CDR3 coding sequence is TGTGCCAGCAGCCAGGGAACAGGGAAGGATACGCAGTATTTT.

V usage is TRBV30 and J usage is TRBJ2-6; D is perhaps TRBD1 (6 bases). The CDR3 consists of 13 residues. Germline-derived CDR1 and CDR2 are GTSNPN and SVGIG (reference sequence). Trimming took off 7 bases at V and 4 bases at J, with 11 bases between the two ends. The CDR3 spells CAYRDLGANVLTF. DNA of the CDR3: TGTGCCTACAGGGATTTAGGGGCCAACGTCCTGACTTTC.

This chain joins TRBV5-1 and TRBJ2-1; 7 nucleotides align to TRBD2. Germline V lookup: CDR1 SGHRS, CDR2 YFSETQ. The ends lost 0 bases at V and 0 bases at J; junction bases unmatched: 9. The CDR3 loop spans 18 amino acids. The CDR3 spells CASSLAELGGSSYNEQFF. The CDR3 bases are TGCGCCAGCAGCTTGGCGGAGTTGGGCGGGAGCTCCTACAATGAGCAGTTCTTC.